Here is one TCR beta chain with its context. This entry belongs to a study of blood T cell repertoires in COVID-19. Study-wide context: Researchers got acute and convalescent COVID-19 samples from the United States, Italy and Spain. In each case, the material was cDNA or gDNA derived from T cells, B-cell-depleted T cells, or PBMCs.

CDR1 and CDR2 from the germline V gene are ENHRY and SYGVKD. V dropped 3 bases and J dropped 1; count of bases not matched to a gene: 1. The CDR3 spans 14 residues. TCRdb's copy holds only in-frame clones and misses some; the assay was immunoSEQ multiplex PCR. The sample gives 200,000 to 250,000 clones, around nine tenths of which show up once; roughly 1.5% is in the top ten. Sequenced material: peripheral blood. The clonotype was recovered from a man aged 18-30 years with active or convalescent COVID-19. The chain employs TRBV10-3 and TRBJ1-1; 8 bases fit TRBD1. The chain's CDR3 is CAISDTGGNTEAFF. The CDR3 DNA reads as TGTGCCATCAGTGATACAGGGGGGAACACTGAAGCTTTCTTT.